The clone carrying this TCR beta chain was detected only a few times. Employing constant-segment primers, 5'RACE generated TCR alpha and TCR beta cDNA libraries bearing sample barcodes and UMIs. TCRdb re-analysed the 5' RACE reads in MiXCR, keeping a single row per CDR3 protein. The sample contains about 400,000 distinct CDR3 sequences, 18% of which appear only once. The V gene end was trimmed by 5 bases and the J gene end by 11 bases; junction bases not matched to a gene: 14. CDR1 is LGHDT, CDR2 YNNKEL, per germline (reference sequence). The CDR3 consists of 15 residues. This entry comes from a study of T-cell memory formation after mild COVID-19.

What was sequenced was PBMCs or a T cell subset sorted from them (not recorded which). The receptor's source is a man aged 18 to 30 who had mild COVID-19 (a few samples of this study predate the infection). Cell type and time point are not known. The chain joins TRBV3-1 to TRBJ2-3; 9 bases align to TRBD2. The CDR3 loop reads CASSSEAGGSPGQYF. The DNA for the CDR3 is TGTGCCAGCAGCTCAGAAGCGGGGGGCAGCCCGGGGCAGTATTTT.